This T cell receptor beta chain was sequenced during a study of blood T cell repertoires in COVID-19. The CDR3 has 13 amino acids. CDR1 and CDR2 (germline): SNHLY, FYNNEI. Trimming pared 6 bases from V and 0 bases from J, leaving 8 bases between. Using immunoSEQ multiplex PCR, the repertoire was profiled, and TCRdb retains in-frame clones only, with some absent. The table shows tens of thousands of clones, with 82% occurring only once. Sequenced: peripheral blood. The TCR comes from a human donor with acute or convalescent COVID-19. The donor label of this sample is uncertain. This chain joins TRBV2 and TRBJ2-5; D remains ambiguous. The CDR3 nucleotides are TGTGCCAGCAGCCCGGAGTACCAAGAGACCCAGTACTTC. As protein: CASSPEYQETQYF. The entire variable domain, with the rest obtained from reference TRBV2 and TRBJ2-5, is as follows: EPEVTQTPSHQVTQMGQEVILRCVPISNHLYFYWYRQILGQKVEFLVSFYNNEISEKSEIFDDQFSVERPDGSNFTLKIRSTKLEDSAMYFCASSPEYQETQYFGPGTRLLVL.